This TCR beta chain was observed in a study of tumor-infiltrating lymphocytes in primary liver carcinoma. Background on the study: These patients were men and women whose ages were 30 to 69 years. The neoplasms were of stage T1-T3 N0M0, with dimensions of roughly 4.2 to 10 cm across. Study outcomes and limitations: Tumor-adjacent and tumor-blood pairs overlapped less than tumor region pairs did.

From unsorted bulk tissue weighing about 20-32 mg, DNA and RNA were co-extracted. Surgical resection was used to treat these primary liver carcinoma patients. With a constant-region primer, TCR beta cDNA was made from about 0.55 ug of total RNA. Libraries for TCR beta were built through three nested multiplex PCR rounds, which together made up a slightly modified ARM-PCR procedure. For 10 cycles apiece, the opening two PCR rounds ran with TRBV1-TRBV30 forward primers and a C-beta reverse primer. Using its own MiXCR run on the multiplex PCR reads, TCRdb lists one record per CDR3 protein. The sample gives around 79,000 distinct CDR3 sequences, under 75% of which show up once; less than 30% is in the top ten. This clonotype has just a few counts. Its antigen is currently unknown. The CDR3 contains 11 residues. Germline V gives CDR1 MNHNS, CDR2 SASEGT. With 2 bases removed from V and 7 bases from J, the gap between germline ends came to 5 bases.

The sequenced material came from tumor-adjacent normal liver tissue. The V gene is TRBV6-1, the J gene TRBJ2-5, with D unclear. The source of this sequence is a middle-aged man with primary liver carcinoma and hepatitis B virus infection. The CDR3 sequence is CASSEWPTQYF. In nucleotides, the CDR3 is TGTGCCAGCAGTGAATGGCCGACCCAGTACTTC.